Listed below are T cell receptor beta chains from one sample, sequenced in a study of control samples from healthy donors and cancer patients. The protocol was immunoSEQ multiplex PCR, while the TCRdb copy is restricted to in-frame clones and leaves out a portion. The sample has 45,000 to 70,000 clones; around 90% are singletons. Sequences were obtained from PBMCs. The receptors derive from a man aged 25-45 years with colorectal cancer. Both conserved end residues are part of each CDR3. The order of the fields is V gene, D gene, J gene, CDR3 DNA, CDR3 protein. D genes are given only for firm matches.

TRBV12-3/TRBV12-4	NA	TRBJ1-2	TGTGCCAGCAGTTTGGGGGAGAGAAGGGGCTACACCTTC	CASSLGERRGYTF
TRBV10-1	TRBD1	TRBJ2-2	TGCGCCAGCAGTGAACGGACAGGGAACACCGGGGAGCTGTTTTTT	CASSERTGNTGELFF
TRBV5-1	TRBD1	TRBJ1-1	TGCGCCAGCAGCTTGGACCCAGGGGGCTTGAACACTGAAGCTTTCTTT	CASSLDPGGLNTEAFF
TRBV12-3/TRBV12-4	NA	TRBJ2-7	TGTGCCAGCAGTTCACGAGACTCCTACGAGCAGTACTTC	CASSSRDSYEQYF
TRBV7-2	NA	TRBJ1-4	TGTGCCAGCAGCTTAGATGGAGAGAATGAAAAACTGTTTTTT	CASSLDGENEKLFF
TRBV12-3/TRBV12-4	NA	TRBJ1-2	TGTGCCAGCAGTTTTGGACTCGGCTACACCTTC	CASSFGLGYTF
TRBV20-1	TRBD1	TRBJ1-2	TGCAGTGCGAGTATAGGACAGGGGCGATACTATGGCTACACCTTC	CSASIGQGRYYGYTF
TRBV27	NA	TRBJ2-2	TGTGCCAGCAGCTCCGTCGGGGAGCTGTTTTTT	CASSSVGELFF
TRBV30	NA	TRBJ2-7	TGTGCCTGGAGTGTACAGGCAGGCCACTACGAGCAGTACTTC	CAWSVQAGHYEQYF
TRBV6-6	NA	TRBJ1-6	TGTGCCAGCAGTTACTCCTCACCCCTCCACTTT	CASSYSSPLHF
TRBV7-2	NA	TRBJ2-7	TGTGCCAGCAGCTTAGACGGGGGGCTCTCCTACGAGCAGTACTTC	CASSLDGGLSYEQYF
TRBV7-8	TRBD1	TRBJ2-7	TGTGCCAGCAGCCGGACAGGTCCGTACGAGCAGTACTTC	CASSRTGPYEQYF
TRBV27	NA	TRBJ2-2	TGTGCCAGCAGCCGCCGGCGCGGGGAGCTGTTTTTT	CASSRRRGELFF
TRBV6-6	TRBD2	TRBJ2-4	TGTGCCAGCAGCCCAGATAGGACTAGCGGGGGGGCCGGTTCCAAAAACATTCAGTACTTC	CASSPDRTSGGAGSKNIQYF
TRBV6-2/TRBV6-3	NA	TRBJ1-5	TGTGCCAGCAGCCACAGGGAACTAAATCAGCCCCAGCATTTT	CASSHRELNQPQHF
TRBV6-5	NA	TRBJ1-2	TGTGCCAGCAGCTACAGGAGAATCCATGGCTACACCTTC	CASSYRRIHGYTF
TRBV5-1	TRBD1	TRBJ1-6	TGCGCCAGCAGCTCCCTTCGACAGGGTCAGGATTCACCCCTCCACTTT	CASSSLRQGQDSPLHF
TRBV27	TRBD1	TRBJ1-6	TGTGCCAGCAGTCGACAGGGGCCCTATAATTCACCCCTCCACTTT	CASSRQGPYNSPLHF
TRBV6-2/TRBV6-3	TRBD2	TRBJ2-1	TGTGCCAGCAGTTACCCGACCCGACTAGCGGGGGTATACAATGAGCAGTTCTTC	CASSYPTRLAGVYNEQFF
TRBV4-3	TRBD1	TRBJ1-2	TGCGCCAGCAGCCAAGATATTACCGGACAGGGAGGCTACACCTTC	CASSQDITGQGGYTF
TRBV10-1	NA	TRBJ2-5	TGCGCCAGCAGCCCTAGTGGCCAAGAGACCCAGTACTTC	CASSPSGQETQYF
TRBV6-4	NA	TRBJ2-2	TGTGCCAGCAGAGCCGGGACTGATACCGGGGAGCTGTTTTTT	CASRAGTDTGELFF
TRBV6-5	NA	TRBJ1-1	TGTGCCAGCAGTTATACCGGAAACACTGAAGCTTTCTTT	CASSYTGNTEAFF
TRBV6-2/TRBV6-3	NA	TRBJ1-2	TGTGCCAGCAGTCCGGGACTCAGCTATGGCTACACCTTC	CASSPGLSYGYTF
TRBV15	NA	TRBJ1-2	TGTGCCACCAGCAGAGATCTGGGGGGGTATGGCTACACCTTC	CATSRDLGGYGYTF
TRBV3-1/TRBV3-2	TRBD1	TRBJ1-1	TGTGCCAGCAGCCATTATACCAGGGGGCGCGGTGAAGCTTTCTTT	CASSHYTRGRGEAFF
TRBV24-1	TRBD2	TRBJ2-3	TGTGCCACCAGTGATTTGGGCGGGGGAACAGATACGCAGTATTTT	CATSDLGGGTDTQYF
TRBV25-1	NA	TRBJ2-3	TGTGCCAGCAGTGAGTGGGATACGCAGTATTTT	CASSEWDTQYF
TRBV7-6	NA	TRBJ1-2	TGTGCCAGCAGCTTAGGGTTGAGGGTAGAGAACTATGGCTACACCTTC	CASSLGLRVENYGYTF